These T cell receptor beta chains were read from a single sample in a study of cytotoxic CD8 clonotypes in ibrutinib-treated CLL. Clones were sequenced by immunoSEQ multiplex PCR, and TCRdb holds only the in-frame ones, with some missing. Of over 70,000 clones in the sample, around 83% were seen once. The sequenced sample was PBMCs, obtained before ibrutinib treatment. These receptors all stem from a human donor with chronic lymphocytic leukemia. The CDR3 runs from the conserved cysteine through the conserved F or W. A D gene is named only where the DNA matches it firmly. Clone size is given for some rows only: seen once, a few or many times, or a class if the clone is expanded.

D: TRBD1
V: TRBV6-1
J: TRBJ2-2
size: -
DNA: TGTGCCAGCATCAGGGGGCGCACCGGGGAGCTGTTTTTT
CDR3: CASIRGRTGELFF

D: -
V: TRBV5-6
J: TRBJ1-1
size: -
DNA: TGTGCCAGCGGGTTAGTTTTGGACACTGAAGCTTTCTTT
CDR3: CASGLVLDTEAFF

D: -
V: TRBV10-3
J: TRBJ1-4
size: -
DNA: TGTGCCACCCGCGAGGCGACTAATGAAAAACTGTTTTTT
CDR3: CATREATNEKLFF

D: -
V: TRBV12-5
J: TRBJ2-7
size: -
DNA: TGTGCTAGTGGTTTGGTACAGGAGGGTTACGAGCAGTACTTC
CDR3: CASGLVQEGYEQYF

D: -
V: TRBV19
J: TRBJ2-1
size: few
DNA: TGTGCCAGTAGCCTTAGCTGGGACTCCTACAATGAGCAGTTCTTC
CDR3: CASSLSWDSYNEQFF

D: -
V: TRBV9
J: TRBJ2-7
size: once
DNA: TGTGCCAGCAGCGTCTACCAACGGGGTAGCGAACACAGGAGGTTTTACGAGCAGTACTTC
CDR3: CASSVYQRGSEHRRFYEQYF

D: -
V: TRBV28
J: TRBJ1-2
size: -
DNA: TGTGCCAGCAGTTTACCACGGGTCGGAGGTGGCTACACCTTC
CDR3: CASSLPRVGGGYTF

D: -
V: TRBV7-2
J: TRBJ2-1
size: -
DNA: TGTGCCAGCAGCTACGACAGATACAATGAGCAGTTCTTC
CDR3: CASSYDRYNEQFF

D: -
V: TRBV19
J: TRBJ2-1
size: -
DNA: TGTGCCAGTAGTATTCGGGGTATCAATGAGCAGTTCTTC
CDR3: CASSIRGINEQFF

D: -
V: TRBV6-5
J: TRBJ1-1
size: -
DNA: TGTGCCAGCAGGTTGGACGGAGACATGAACACTGAAGCTTTCTTT
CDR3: CASRLDGDMNTEAFF

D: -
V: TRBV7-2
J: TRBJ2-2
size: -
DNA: TGTGCCAGCAGCCTCATACAGGCCACCGGGGAGCTGTTTTTT
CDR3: CASSLIQATGELFF

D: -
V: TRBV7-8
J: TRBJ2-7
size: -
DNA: TGTGCCAGCAGCTCCGGGGCGCGAACCTACGAGCAGTACTTC
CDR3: CASSSGARTYEQYF

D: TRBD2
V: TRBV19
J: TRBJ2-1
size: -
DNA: TGTGCCAGTAGAGAAAGGACTAGCGGATACAATGAGCAGTTCTTC
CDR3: CASRERTSGYNEQFF

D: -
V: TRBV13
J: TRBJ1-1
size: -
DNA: TGTGCCAGCAGCTCGACAAGAGAAGCTTTCTTT
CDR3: CASSSTREAFF

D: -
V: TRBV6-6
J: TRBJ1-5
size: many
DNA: TGTGCCAGCAAGGTTGAACGCGGCAATCAGCCCCAGCATTTT
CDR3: CASKVERGNQPQHF

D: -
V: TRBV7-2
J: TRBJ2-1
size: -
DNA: TGTGCCAGCAGCTTAGCCGGGGTTAATGAGCAGTTCTTC
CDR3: CASSLAGVNEQFF

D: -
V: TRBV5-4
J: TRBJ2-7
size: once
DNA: TGTGCCAGCAGTTTGGGGGACCTCCGCCCCGAGCAGTACTTC
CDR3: CASSLGDLRPEQYF

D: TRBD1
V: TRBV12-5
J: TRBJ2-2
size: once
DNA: TGTGCTAGTGGTTACCGGACAGGTACAACCGGGGAGCTGTTTTTT
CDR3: CASGYRTGTTGELFF

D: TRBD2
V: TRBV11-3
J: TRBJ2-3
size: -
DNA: TGTGCCAGCAGCTTGGGACTAGCTGCAGATACGCAGTATTTT
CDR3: CASSLGLAADTQYF

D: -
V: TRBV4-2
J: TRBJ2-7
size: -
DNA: TGTGCCAGCAGCTTAGCTCGGGGCTCCTACGAGCAGTACTTC
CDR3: CASSLARGSYEQYF

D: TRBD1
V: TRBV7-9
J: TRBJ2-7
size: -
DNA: TGTGCCAGCAGCCCACCGGACAGGGGGCACGAGCAGTACTTC
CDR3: CASSPPDRGHEQYF

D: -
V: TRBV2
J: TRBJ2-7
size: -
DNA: TGTGCCAGCAGGGTTACACGCTACGAGCAGTACTTC
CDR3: CASRVTRYEQYF

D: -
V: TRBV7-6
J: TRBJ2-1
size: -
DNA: TGTGCCAGCAGCTTAAGCCGACATAAGGATAGTGAGCAGTTCTTC
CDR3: CASSLSRHKDSEQFF

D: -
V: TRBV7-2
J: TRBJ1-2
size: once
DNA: TGTGCCAGCAGCTTAACCAGGGCGAGTGGCTACACCTTC
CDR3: CASSLTRASGYTF

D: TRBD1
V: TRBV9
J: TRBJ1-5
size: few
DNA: TGTGCCAGCAGCCAAGGGACAGGGGGTATGCCCCAGCATTTT
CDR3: CASSQGTGGMPQHF

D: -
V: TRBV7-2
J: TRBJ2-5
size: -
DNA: TGTGCCAGCAGCCTTCAGGTATTACAAGAGACCCAGTACTTC
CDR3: CASSLQVLQETQYF

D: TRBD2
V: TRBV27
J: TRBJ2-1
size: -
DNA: TGTGCCAGCAGTCTGGGGACTAGCGGACACAATGAGCAGTTCTTC
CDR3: CASSLGTSGHNEQFF

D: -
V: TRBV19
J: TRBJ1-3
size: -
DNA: TGTGCCAGTAGTATAAGGGACGGTGTGCCGTTCTCTGGAAACACCATATATTTT
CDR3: CASSIRDGVPFSGNTIYF

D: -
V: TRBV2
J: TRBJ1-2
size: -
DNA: TGTGCCAGCAGTGATCAGGGTTGGGATGGCTACACCTTC
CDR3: CASSDQGWDGYTF

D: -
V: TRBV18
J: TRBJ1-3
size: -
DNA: TGTGCCAGCTCACAAGAAATCGGATTAACGGGCAGGGGCTCTGGAAACACCATATATTTT
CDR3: CASSQEIGLTGRGSGNTIYF

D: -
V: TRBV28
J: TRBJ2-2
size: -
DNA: TGTGCCAGCAGTGGCAGGGACACCGGGGAGCTGTTTTTT
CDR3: CASSGRDTGELFF

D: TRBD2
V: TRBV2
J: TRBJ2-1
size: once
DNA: TGTGCCAGCAGGGGGCCGGTTGGGAGGGGTGAGCAGTTCTTC
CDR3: CASRGPVGRGEQFF

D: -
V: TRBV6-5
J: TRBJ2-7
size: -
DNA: TGTGCCAGCAGTTACCGGGGGTCAGGGTACGAGCAGTACTTC
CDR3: CASSYRGSGYEQYF

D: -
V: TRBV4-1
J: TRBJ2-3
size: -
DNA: TGCGCCAGCAGCCGCACACTTGGAGATACGCAGTATTTT
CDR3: CASSRTLGDTQYF

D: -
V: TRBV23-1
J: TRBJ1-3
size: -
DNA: TGCGCCAGCAGCGCCGACAGACTTACTGGAAACACCATATATTTT
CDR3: CASSADRLTGNTIYF

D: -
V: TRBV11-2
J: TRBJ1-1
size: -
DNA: TGTGCCAGCAGCCAAGGGATCTCAGGGGTCGACACTGAAGCTTTCTTT
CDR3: CASSQGISGVDTEAFF

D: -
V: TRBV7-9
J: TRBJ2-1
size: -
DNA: TGTGCCAGCAGCGCCCCGGAGAGCTCCTACAATGAGCAGTTCTTC
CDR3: CASSAPESSYNEQFF

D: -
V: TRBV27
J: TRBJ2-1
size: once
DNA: TGTGCCAGCAGTTCCGGCGGCGGGGACAATGAGCAGTTCTTC
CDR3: CASSSGGGDNEQFF

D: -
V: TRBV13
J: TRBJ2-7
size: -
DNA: TGTGCCAGCAGCTTACGGGCAGGGGATTCCTACGAGCAGTACTTC
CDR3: CASSLRAGDSYEQYF

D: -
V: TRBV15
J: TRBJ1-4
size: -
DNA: TGTGCCACCAGCAGAGTGGTGGGAGGACGGAATGAAAAACTGTTTTTT
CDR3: CATSRVVGGRNEKLFF

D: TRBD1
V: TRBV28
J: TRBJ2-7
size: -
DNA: TGTGCCAGCAGTTTTAAGGGGGCTCACTACGAGCAGTACTTC
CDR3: CASSFKGAHYEQYF

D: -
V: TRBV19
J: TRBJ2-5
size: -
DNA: TGTGCCAGTAGTATAGGAACCGGGGAGATGGGGACCCAGTACTTC
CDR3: CASSIGTGEMGTQYF

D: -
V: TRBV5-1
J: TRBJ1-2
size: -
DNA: TGCGCCAGCAGCTTGGACGGTCCTGGCTACACCTTC
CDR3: CASSLDGPGYTF

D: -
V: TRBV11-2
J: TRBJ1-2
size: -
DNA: TGTGCCAGCAGCCGAAGCGCCACAAACTATGGCTACACCTTC
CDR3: CASSRSATNYGYTF

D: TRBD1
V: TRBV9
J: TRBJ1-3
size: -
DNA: TGTGCCAGCAGTGGAGACGACAGGGGTGGAAACACCATATATTTT
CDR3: CASSGDDRGGNTIYF

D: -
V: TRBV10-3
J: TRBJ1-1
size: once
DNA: TGTGCCATCAGTGAGTCTTTGGGAGGGACTGAAGCTTTCTTT
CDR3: CAISESLGGTEAFF

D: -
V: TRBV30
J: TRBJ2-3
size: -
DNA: TGTGCCTGGAGGGAACAGAGCACAGATACGCAGTATTTT
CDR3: CAWREQSTDTQYF

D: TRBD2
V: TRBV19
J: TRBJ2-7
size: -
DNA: TGTGCCAGTAGCAGATTCGCTAGCGGCCCCTACGAGCAGTACTTC
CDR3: CASSRFASGPYEQYF

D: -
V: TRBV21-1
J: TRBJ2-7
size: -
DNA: TGTGCCAGCAGCAAATTAGGACTAGCGTCCCGACCCTCCTACGAGCAGTACTTC
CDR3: CASSKLGLASRPSYEQYF

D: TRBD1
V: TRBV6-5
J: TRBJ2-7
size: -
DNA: TGTGCCTCCCTTCCTCGGACAGGGGCCTACGAGCAGTACTTC
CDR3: CASLPRTGAYEQYF

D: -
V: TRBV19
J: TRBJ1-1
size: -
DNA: TGTGCCAGTAGTACACCGGGACTCCCCACTGAAGCTTTCTTT
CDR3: CASSTPGLPTEAFF